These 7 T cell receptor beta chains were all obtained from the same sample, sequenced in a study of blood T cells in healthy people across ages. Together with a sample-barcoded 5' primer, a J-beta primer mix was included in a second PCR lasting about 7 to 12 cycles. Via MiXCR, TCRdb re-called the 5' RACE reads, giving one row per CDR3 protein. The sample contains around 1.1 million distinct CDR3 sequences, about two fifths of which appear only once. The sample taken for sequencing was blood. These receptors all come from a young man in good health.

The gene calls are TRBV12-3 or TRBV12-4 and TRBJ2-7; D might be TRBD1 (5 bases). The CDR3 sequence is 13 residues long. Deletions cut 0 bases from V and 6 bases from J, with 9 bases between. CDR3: CASSLALRGEQYF. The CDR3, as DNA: TGTGCCAGCAGTTTAGCGCTAAGGGGCGAGCAGTACTTC.

The DNA of the CDR3 is TGTGCCAGCAGACAGGACATGAACACTGAAGCTTTCTTT. Protein product: CASRQDMNTEAFF. This chain connects TRBV2 to TRBJ1-1; D perhaps matches TRBD1 (5 bases). V lost 6 bases to trimming and J lost 0 bases, with 8 bases between them. The CDR3 has 13 amino acids. Germline loops: CDR1 SNHLY, CDR2 FYNNEI.

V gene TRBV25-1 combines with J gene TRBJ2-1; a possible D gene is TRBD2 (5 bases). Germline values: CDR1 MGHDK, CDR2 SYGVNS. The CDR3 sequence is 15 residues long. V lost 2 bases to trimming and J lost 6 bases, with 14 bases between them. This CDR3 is CASSEVGLGSNEQFF. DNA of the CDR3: TGTGCCAGCAGTGAAGTTGGACTGGGGTCCAATGAGCAGTTCTTC. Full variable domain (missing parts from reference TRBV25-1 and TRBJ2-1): EADIYQTPRYLVIGTGKKITLECSQTMGHDKMYWYQQDPGMELHLIHYSYGVNSTEKGDLSSESTVSRIRTEHFPLTLESARPSHTSQYLCASSEVGLGSNEQFFGPGTRLTVL.

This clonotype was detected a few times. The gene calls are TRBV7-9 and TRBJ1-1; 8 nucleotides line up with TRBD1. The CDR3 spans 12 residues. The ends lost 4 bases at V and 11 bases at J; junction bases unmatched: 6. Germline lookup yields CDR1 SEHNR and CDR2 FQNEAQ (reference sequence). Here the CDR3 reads CASSSGQVFAFF. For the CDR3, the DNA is TGTGCCAGCAGCTCGGGACAGGTGTTTGCTTTCTTT.

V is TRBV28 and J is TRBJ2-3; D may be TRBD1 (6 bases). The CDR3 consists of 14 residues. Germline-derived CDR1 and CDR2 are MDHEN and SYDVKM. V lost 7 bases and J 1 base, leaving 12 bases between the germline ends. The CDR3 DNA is TGTGCCAGCAACCGGGCAGGGGGCACAGATACGCAGTATTTT. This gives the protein CASNRAGGTDTQYF.

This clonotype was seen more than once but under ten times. In nucleotides, the CDR3 is TGCAGTGCTAGTCCAGAGTATCTCTCCTACGAGCAGTACTTC. It codes for CSASPEYLSYEQYF. The genes are TRBV20-1 and TRBJ2-7; no reliable D call. V gave up 3 bases and J gave up 0 bases, with 12 bases separating them. Per germline, CDR1 DFQATT and CDR2 SNEGSKA (reference sequence). This CDR3 region has 14 residues.

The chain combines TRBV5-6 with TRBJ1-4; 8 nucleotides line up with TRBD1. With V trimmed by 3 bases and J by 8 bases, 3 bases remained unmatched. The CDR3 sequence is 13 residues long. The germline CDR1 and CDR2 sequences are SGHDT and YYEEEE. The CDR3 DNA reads TGTGCCAGCAGCTCGACAGGGGACGAAAAACTGTTTTTT. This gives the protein CASSSTGDEKLFF.